Listed below are T cell receptor beta chains from one sample, sequenced in a study of cytomegalovirus exposure and HLA in healthy donors. Method: immunoSEQ multiplex PCR; TCRdb's copy keeps in-frame clones and lacks some. The table has approximately 90,000 clones, 85% seen once; the top ten hold less than 8%. The material sequenced was PBMCs. These receptors were taken from a man between 40 and 49 years old in good health and CMV-seropositive. The CDR3 runs from the conserved cysteine through the conserved F or W. D genes are given only for firm matches. The listing skips clone size in some rows; elsewhere it reads once, few, many or a size class.

>TRBD2|TRBV11-2|TRBJ2-1|NA
CASSPSLAGYEQFF
TGTGCCAGCAGTCCTTCGCTAGCGGGGTATGAGCAGTTCTTC
>TRBD1|TRBV9|TRBJ2-1|NA
CASSSRAGQGYRDEQFF
TGTGCCAGCAGCTCCCGTGCGGGACAGGGTTATAGGGATGAGCAGTTCTTC
>TRBD2|TRBV5-4|TRBJ2-3|NA
CASSLPGGRTTDTQYF
TGTGCCAGCAGCCTACCGGGAGGCAGAACCACAGATACGCAGTATTTT
>TRBD1|TRBV19|TRBJ2-7|once
CATRQGSHEQYF
TGTGCCACACGACAGGGCAGCCACGAGCAGTACTTC
>TRBD1|TRBV25-1|TRBJ2-1|NA
CASHDRGNNEQFF
TGTGCCAGCCATGACAGGGGGAATAATGAGCAGTTCTTC
>TRBD1|TRBV28|TRBJ2-5|NA
CASVDRGAWETQYF
TGTGCCAGCGTCGACAGGGGCGCTTGGGAGACCCAGTACTTC
>NA|TRBV6-5|TRBJ2-7|NA
CASSNPPGYEQYF
TGTGCCAGCAGTAATCCCCCGGGGTACGAGCAGTACTTC
>TRBD2|TRBV10-1|TRBJ2-7|NA
CASSANSGETYEQYF
TGCGCCAGCAGTGCGAATAGCGGGGAAACCTACGAGCAGTACTTC
>NA|TRBV4-1|TRBJ2-7|NA
CASSQEERFSYEQYF
TGCGCCAGCAGCCAAGAGGAGCGGTTCTCCTACGAGCAGTACTTC
>TRBD1|TRBV19|TRBJ1-4|once
CASIGQGAANEKLFF
TGTGCCAGTATAGGACAGGGGGCGGCTAATGAAAAACTGTTTTTT
>TRBD1|TRBV6-1|TRBJ2-7|NA
CASGRAQGDYEQYF
TGTGCCAGCGGCAGGGCACAGGGGGATTACGAGCAGTACTTC
>TRBD2|TRBV7-6|TRBJ2-1|NA
CASSLKAGEQFF
TGTGCCAGCAGCTTAAAAGCGGGGGAGCAGTTCTTC
>NA|TRBV20-1|TRBJ2-7|NA
CSARQAYEQYF
TGCAGTGCTCGACAGGCTTACGAGCAGTACTTC
>NA|TRBV4-2|TRBJ2-3|NA
CASTPGHSTDTQYF
TGTGCCAGCACCCCGGGACACAGCACAGATACGCAGTATTTT
>TRBD1|TRBV30|TRBJ1-2|NA
CAWSATNPQGNHGYTF
TGTGCCTGGAGTGCAACGAACCCACAGGGGAACCATGGCTACACCTTC
>TRBD1|TRBV10-3|TRBJ2-7|NA
CAITDRGSSYEQYF
TGTGCCATCACCGACAGGGGTAGCTCCTACGAGCAGTACTTC
>NA|TRBV27|TRBJ1-5|NA
CASSPFTGFSNQPQHF
TGTGCCAGCAGCCCTTTTACAGGGTTTAGCAATCAGCCCCAGCATTTT
>NA|TRBV21-1|TRBJ1-3|NA
CASSKRGEDTIYF
TGTGCCAGCAGCAAACGAGGGGAGGACACCATATATTTT
>NA|TRBV5-1|TRBJ1-2|NA
CASSQTGNYGYTF
TGCGCCAGCAGCCAAACAGGGAACTATGGCTACACCTTC
>TRBD2|TRBV7-9|TRBJ2-7|NA
CASSLSGEGVSSYEQYF
TGTGCCAGCAGCTTGTCCGGGGAGGGAGTGAGCTCCTACGAGCAGTACTTC
>NA|TRBV5-6|TRBJ1-3|NA
CASSLLGGAGNTIYF
TGTGCCAGCAGCTTGTTGGGTGGAGCTGGAAACACCATATATTTT
>TRBD2|TRBV27|TRBJ2-3|NA
CASSAGFFERERGADTQYF
TGTGCCAGCAGTGCAGGGTTTTTTGAGCGGGAGAGAGGGGCAGATACGCAGTATTTT
>NA|TRBV6-5|TRBJ2-3|NA
CASSSQDTDTQYF
TGTGCCAGCAGTTCACAGGACACAGATACGCAGTATTTT
>TRBD2|TRBV5-1|TRBJ2-2|NA
CASSLELADPTGELFF
TGCGCCAGCAGCTTGGAACTAGCGGACCCCACCGGGGAGCTGTTTTTT
>TRBD1|TRBV15|TRBJ2-1|few
CATSSPGTGVINEQFF
TGTGCCACCAGCAGTCCCGGGACAGGGGTTATCAATGAGCAGTTCTTC
>NA|TRBV21-1|TRBJ2-5|NA
CASSKALSARGGRLETQYF
TGTGCCAGCAGCAAAGCGCTTTCGGCGCGGGGGGGGCGTTTGGAGACCCAGTACTTC
>TRBD1|TRBV5-1|TRBJ1-1|few
CASRGQGGTEAFF
TGCGCCAGCAGAGGACAGGGAGGCACTGAAGCTTTCTTT
>NA|TRBV7-2|TRBJ2-1|NA
CASSSRDSTSSYNEQFF
TGTGCCAGCAGCTCCCGGGACTCGACTTCCTCCTACAATGAGCAGTTCTTC
>NA|TRBV5-4|TRBJ2-7|NA
CASSGKGGKDEQYF
TGTGCCAGCAGCGGGAAGGGGGGGAAGGACGAGCAGTACTTC
>NA|TRBV7-2|TRBJ2-7|few
CASSAHQGSYEQYF
TGTGCCAGCAGCGCCCATCAGGGTTCCTACGAGCAGTACTTC
>TRBD1|TRBV5-6|TRBJ1-3|NA
CASSSSGGGGNTIYF
TGTGCCAGCAGCTCATCAGGGGGCGGAGGAAACACCATATATTTT
>NA|TRBV6-5|TRBJ2-1|NA
CASSYSLGGLDEQFF
TGTGCCAGCAGTTACTCGCTTGGGGGCCTCGATGAGCAGTTCTTC
>NA|TRBV6-6|TRBJ2-2|NA
CASSLYSGQNTGELFF
TGTGCCAGCAGCCTCTACTCGGGACAAAACACCGGGGAGCTGTTTTTT
>TRBD1|TRBV28|TRBJ2-7|once
CASSFADRGSYEQYF
TGTGCCAGCAGTTTTGCCGACAGGGGCTCCTACGAGCAGTACTTC